This TCR beta chain was documented in a study of shared clonotypes between healthy human individuals. Points from the study as a whole: Memory subsets had estimated richness that was generally smaller than that of naive subsets. Sharing across four donors was highest in naive CD4 (around 5%) and lowest in memory CD8 (roughly 0.4%).

Sequenced by immunoSEQ multiplex PCR; TCRdb stores in-frame clones only, minus some. The sample lists some 2 million clones, around 95% occurring once. Germline CDR1 SNHLY, CDR2 FYNNEI. The V gene end was trimmed by 6 bases and the J gene end by 2 bases; junction bases not matched to a gene: 3. The CDR3 covers 14 residues. As concerns this clone: What it binds is not known.

The study separated CD4+ cells into CD45RA+ naive and CD45RA-negative memory subsets. What was sequenced was naive CD4+ T cells sorted from blood. The subset was: CD45RA+ positively selected. The rearrangement links TRBV2 to TRBJ2-1, with TRBD2 identical over 8 bases. This TCR derives from a man aged 18-30 years in good health. In DNA, the CDR3 is TGTGCCAGCAGACTAGCGGATGCCTACAATGAGCAGTTCTTC. Translating it yields CASRLADAYNEQFF.